Listed here are 14 T cell receptor beta chains from one sample, sequenced in a study of blood T cells in healthy people across ages. The second PCR ran about 6 to 12 cycles with a sample-barcoded 5' primer and J-beta primers. TCRdb redid the calling of the 5' RACE reads with MiXCR, one entry per CDR3 protein. Of roughly 700,000 distinct CDR3 sequences listed, more than 40% are singletons. The material sequenced was blood. The origin of the receptors is an older woman in good health.

This clonotype was counted only a few times. The V and J genes are TRBV15 and TRBJ1-2, with D perhaps matching TRBD1 (6 bases). V was shortened by 5 bases and J by 4 bases, with 14 bases between the two germline ends. Germline CDR1 reads LNHNV; CDR2 reads YYDKDF (reference sequence). The CDR3 is 14 amino acids. Here the CDR3 DNA reads TGTGCCACCAGCCCGCGGACAGCCACCTATGGCTACACCTTC. Translation: CATSPRTATYGYTF.

This clonotype was recorded a few times. V is TRBV7-9 and J is TRBJ2-5; possible D gene TRBD1, 6 bases. Trimming cost V 6 bases and J 5 bases, with 19 bases left between them. The germline CDR1 and CDR2 sequences are SEHNR and FQNEAQ (reference sequence). The CDR3 contains 15 residues. CDR3 in DNA: TGTGCCAGCAGATTGGGGGCAGGGCCTTGGGAGACCCAGTACTTC. It specifies CASRLGAGPWETQYF. The entire variable domain, with the rest obtained from reference TRBV7-9 and TRBJ2-5, is as follows: DTGVSQNPRHKITKRGQNVTFRCDPISEHNRLYWYRQTLGQGPEFLTYFQNEAQLEKSRLLSDRFSAERPKGSFSTLEIQRTEQGDSAMYLCASRLGAGPWETQYFGPGTRLLVL.

V gene TRBV20-1 combines with J gene TRBJ2-3, with 9 bases that match TRBD2. The CDR3 consists of 17 residues. With 3 bases clipped from V and 0 bases from J, the junction kept 10 bases outside the gene matches. Germline CDR1 and CDR2: DFQATT and SNEGSKA (reference sequence). CDR3 amino acids: CSASDIRLAESTDTQYF. The DNA of the CDR3 is TGCAGTGCTAGTGATATAAGACTAGCGGAGAGCACAGATACGCAGTATTTT.

The rearrangement links TRBV6-1 to TRBJ2-4, with TRBD2 matching over 8 bases. The DNA end lines up better with TRBJ2-7; the J call may be wrong. The CDR3 loop spans 14 amino acids. CDR1 is MNHNS and CDR2 is SASEGT in the germline V gene. The CDR3 bases are TGTGCCAGCAGACTTAGCGGGGATACTTACGAGCAGTACTTC. Translation gives CASRLSGDTYEQYF.

The count of this clonotype is one. The chain is built from TRBV14 and TRBJ2-2; a weak D match, TRBD1 (6 bases). The CDR3 runs 15 residues. Deletions cut 1 base from V and 3 bases from J, with 9 bases between. CDR1 and CDR2 from the germline V gene are SGHDN and FVKESK. In DNA, the CDR3 is TGTGCCAGCAGCCAAGTGCAGGGGTACACCGGGGAGCTGTTTTTT. It encodes CASSQVQGYTGELFF.

CDR3 loop: CASSLWTQSSGANVLTF. DNA of the CDR3: TGTGCCAGCAGCTTATGGACACAGAGCTCTGGGGCCAACGTCCTGACTTTC. The rearrangement links TRBV7-9 to TRBJ2-6, with D possibly TRBD1 on 5 matching bases. The V end was cut by 2 bases, the J end by 0 bases, with 11 bases between. The V gene's germline CDR1 is SEHNR and CDR2 FQNEAQ (reference sequence). This CDR3 contains 17 residues.

In the case of this clonotype: The junction does not match germline at one end; this may be a read error. The rearrangement joins TRBV7-2 to TRBJ2-2, with 7 bases aligning to TRBD2. This CDR3 region has 15 residues. Germline lookup yields CDR1 SGHTA and CDR2 FQGNSA. For the CDR3, the DNA is TGTGCCAGCAGCGCTTCTAGCGGAAACACCGGGGAGTTGTTTTTT. Its translation is CASSASSGNTGELFF.

The chain uses TRBV7-2 and TRBJ1-5; D is unclear. Germline loops: CDR1 SGHTA, CDR2 FQGNSA. V gave up 2 bases and J gave up 0 bases, with 8 bases separating them. The CDR3 covers 15 residues. The CDR3 sequence is CASSLWTDSNQPQHF. DNA of the CDR3: TGTGCCAGCAGCTTATGGACCGATAGCAATCAGCCCCAGCATTTT.

This clonotype has just a few counts. The CDR3 sequence: CSAFPSGRSDTQYF. CDR3 DNA: TGCAGTGCTTTTCCTAGCGGGAGATCGGATACGCAGTATTTT. This chain uses TRBV20-1 with TRBJ2-3, with 10 bases fitting TRBD2. This CDR3 contains 14 residues. V was clipped by 5 bases and J by 6 bases; unmatched bases: 8. Germline loops: CDR1 DFQATT, CDR2 SNEGSKA (reference sequence).

The chain recombines TRBV6-6 with TRBJ2-7; maybe TRBD2 (6 bases). Trimming removed 5 bases at V and 7 bases at J, with 18 bases between. The CDR3 contains 14 residues. Germline CDR1 and CDR2: MNHNY and SVGAGI (reference sequence). CDR3 loop: CASSSGGKSREQYF. The CDR3 DNA reads as TGTGCCAGCAGTAGTGGAGGGAAGAGTCGGGAGCAGTACTTC.

This chain links TRBV5-5 with TRBJ2-1; TRBD2 matches 9 bases. With the DNA end fitting TRBJ2-7 better, the J assignment may be wrong. The CDR3 runs to 16 residues. CDR1 and CDR2 (germline): SGHKS, YYEKEE (reference sequence). CDR3 bases: TGTGCCAGCAGCATACCGACTAGCGGCGGATACAATGAGCAGTACTTC. Translated: CASSIPTSGGYNEQYF.

This clonotype was counted a few times. The V and J genes are TRBV6-5 and TRBJ1-2, with D perhaps TRBD1 (6 bases). The CDR3 has 12 amino acids. The germline V and J ends were trimmed by 4 bases and 6 bases, with 9 bases remaining between them. CDR1 and CDR2 from the germline V gene are MNHEY and SVGAGI. CDR3 sequence reads: CASSSTGNGYTF. Written as DNA, the CDR3 is TGTGCCAGCAGTTCCACAGGGAATGGCTACACCTTC.

This clonotype was counted at least ten times. J is TRBJ2-5 and V is TRBV7-2; a possible D gene is TRBD1 (5 bases). V lost 0 bases and J lost 7, with 21 bases in between. This CDR3 contains 17 residues. Germline-derived CDR1 and CDR2 are SGHTA and FQGNSA. The CDR3 spells CASSLAAGHPPKGTQYF. As DNA, the CDR3 is TGTGCCAGCAGCTTAGCAGCTGGACACCCCCCTAAGGGGACCCAGTACTTC.

The J gene is TRBJ1-1, the V gene TRBV9, with TRBD1 identical over 7 bases. Germline V gives CDR1 SGDLS, CDR2 YYNGEE. With 4 bases clipped from V and 6 bases from J, the junction kept 6 bases outside the gene matches. The CDR3 has 13 residues. This chain's CDR3 is CASSKQGRAEAFF. The CDR3, as DNA: TGTGCCAGCAGCAAACAGGGGCGCGCTGAAGCTTTCTTT. Based on the CDR3 plus reference TRBV9 and TRBJ1-1, the full variable domain is DSGVTQTPKHLITATGQRVTLRCSPRSGDLSVYWYQQSLDQGLQFLIQYYNGEERAKGNILERFSAQQFPDLHSELNLSSLELGDSALYFCASSKQGRAEAFFGQGTRLTVV.